A selection of T cell receptor beta chains follows, all from one sample in a study of blood T cell repertoires in COVID-19. Profiling relied on immunoSEQ multiplex PCR, and the TCRdb table lists in-frame clones only, not all of them. The repertoire holds around 250,000 clones, with 65% to 90% as singletons. Material for sequencing was PBMCs or T cells enriched from blood (not recorded which). All receptors derive from a woman aged 45-65 years with acute COVID-19. The CDR3 runs from the conserved cysteine through the conserved F or W. A D gene is named only where the DNA matches it firmly. Size values are once, few and many counts, or a class for expanded clones, and some rows have none.

>TRBJ2-1|TRBV9|.|.
TGTGCCAGCAGCGTAGAACAGGGCTGGTCCTACAATGAGCAGTTCTTC
CASSVEQGWSYNEQFF
>TRBJ1-5|TRBV15|.|.
TGTGCCACCAGCAGAGATGGTGAGGGTAGCAATCAGCCCCAGCATTTT
CATSRDGEGSNQPQHF
>TRBJ1-2|TRBV14|TRBD1|.
TGTGCCAGCAGCCTGTTGCCCGGGACAGTTGGCTACACCTTC
CASSLLPGTVGYTF
>TRBJ1-1|TRBV10-3|TRBD1|once
TGTGCCATCAGTGCGCGACAGGGGTATTACACTGAAGCTTTCTTT
CAISARQGYYTEAFF
>TRBJ1-1|TRBV5-1|TRBD1|.
TGCGCCAGCAGCGCCCGGGACAGGGGGCTCGTCGGGGCTTTCTTT
CASSARDRGLVGAFF
>TRBJ2-7|TRBV29-1|TRBD1|.
TGCAGCGCCAAAGTGACCACGGGACAGGGCTACGAGCAGTACTTC
CSAKVTTGQGYEQYF
>TRBJ1-1|TRBV29-1|.|.
TGCAGCGTTAATTCCCAGAACACTGAAGCTTTCTTT
CSVNSQNTEAFF
>TRBJ1-5|TRBV5-8|TRBD1|few
TGTGCCAGCAATATACAGGGGTACAATCAGCCCCAGCATTTT
CASNIQGYNQPQHF
>TRBJ1-3|TRBV20-1|.|.
TGCAGTGCCCGGGTTGGAAACACCATATATTTT
CSARVGNTIYF
>TRBJ2-3|TRBV27|.|.
TGTGCCAGCCGCCAGACTAGTAACGCAGATACGCAGTATTTT
CASRQTSNADTQYF
>TRBJ1-3|TRBV19|.|.
TGTGCCAGCCGCCCCGGAGAAGAGAACACCATATATTTT
CASRPGEENTIYF
>TRBJ1-5|TRBV11-2|.|.
TGTGCCAGCAGCCTTTTTAGCAATCAGCCCCAGCATTTT
CASSLFSNQPQHF
>TRBJ2-7|TRBV3-1/TRBV3-2|TRBD1|.
TGTGCCAGCAGCTCTGGACCTTCGACAGGGGGGATCGAGCAGTACTTC
CASSSGPSTGGIEQYF
>TRBJ2-5|TRBV18|.|.
TGTGCCAGCTCACCGCGCGGGATCCAAGAGACCCAGTACTTC
CASSPRGIQETQYF
>TRBJ2-7|TRBV3-1/TRBV3-2|.|few
TGTGCCAGCAGCCAAGATTGGCACGGGACCTACGAGCAGTACTTC
CASSQDWHGTYEQYF
>TRBJ2-2|TRBV2|TRBD1|.
TGTGCCAGCAGTGGAACCGGGACAGCGAACACCGGGGAGCTGTTTTTT
CASSGTGTANTGELFF
>TRBJ2-2|TRBV7-8|TRBD1|.
TGTGCCAGCAGCTTAGAAACAGGGGCAGGCACCGGGGAGCTGTTTTTT
CASSLETGAGTGELFF
>TRBJ2-3|TRBV15|TRBD2|.
TGTGCCATCGTACTAGCGTTGTTAGGCACAGATACGCAGTATTTT
CAIVLALLGTDTQYF
>TRBJ1-1|TRBV7-9|.|.
TGTGCCAGCAGCCCTGGGGGGGCCACCACTGAAGCTTTCTTT
CASSPGGATTEAFF
>TRBJ1-6|TRBV7-9|.|.
TGTGCCAGCAGCTCTCAGGGGAAGGCACCCCTCCACTTT
CASSSQGKAPLHF
>TRBJ2-3|TRBV5-1|.|.
TGCGCCAGCAGCTTGCTGTCGAGCACAGATACGCAGTATTTT
CASSLLSSTDTQYF
>TRBJ1-1|TRBV5-1|TRBD1|.
TGCGCCAGCAGCATAACAGGGGACGCTGAAGCTTTCTTT
CASSITGDAEAFF
>TRBJ1-5|TRBV18|.|.
TGTGCCAGCTCAAACGACAGCGCAATTTATAGCAATCAGCCCCAGCATTTT
CASSNDSAIYSNQPQHF
>TRBJ1-4|TRBV29-1|TRBD1|.
TGCAGCGTTGCCACAGGGGGCGGATCTAATGAAAAACTGTTTTTT
CSVATGGGSNEKLFF
>TRBJ2-2|TRBV7-2|.|.
TGTGCCAGCAGCCCGGGACAGAACACCGGGGAGCTGTTTTTT
CASSPGQNTGELFF
>TRBJ1-1|TRBV5-5|TRBD1|.
TGTGCCAGCAGCTTGGCAGGACAGGGTAACCAGAGGTGGACTGAAGCTTTCTTT
CASSLAGQGNQRWTEAFF
>TRBJ1-4|TRBV24-1|TRBD1|.
TGTGCCACTGGTCAACAGGGGGGACATAATGAAAAACTGTTTTTT
CATGQQGGHNEKLFF
>TRBJ1-2|TRBV12-3/TRBV12-4|TRBD1|.
TGTGCCAGCAGTCGACAGGGACTCACCTTC
CASSRQGLTF
>TRBJ1-3|TRBV6-1|.|.
TGTGCCAGCAGTGAAGCGCTTCAAGGGGGCACCATATATTTT
CASSEALQGGTIYF
>TRBJ1-6|TRBV6-5|TRBD1|.
TGTGCCAGCAGTTACACCCCGACAGGGGCCGATTCACCCCTCCACTTT
CASSYTPTGADSPLHF
>TRBJ2-1|TRBV5-1|.|.
TGCGCCAGCAAGACAGAGGCCTCCTACAATGAGCAGTTCTTC
CASKTEASYNEQFF
>TRBJ2-7|TRBV29-1|.|.
TGCAGCGTTGAAGAGGGAGTCTACGAGCAGTACTTC
CSVEEGVYEQYF
>TRBJ1-1|TRBV6-5|TRBD1|.
TGTGCCAGCAGAGACTTCGACAGGGTGGGCACTGAAGCTTTCTTT
CASRDFDRVGTEAFF
>TRBJ2-5|TRBV6-5|.|.
TGTGCCAGCAGTTACGCAGGGGTGTTGGAGACCCAGTACTTC
CASSYAGVLETQYF
>TRBJ1-1|TRBV7-9|.|.
TGTGCCAGCGCCGACAGGAGGAGTATTGAAGCTTTCTTT
CASADRRSIEAFF
>TRBJ2-4|TRBV19|TRBD1|.
TGTGCCAGTAGTAGGACACTACAGGGGGTAACCAAAAACATTCAGTACTTC
CASSRTLQGVTKNIQYF
>TRBJ2-7|TRBV7-8|.|.
TGTGCCAGCAGCTTAATGCAGGGTCGAAACGAGCAGTACTTC
CASSLMQGRNEQYF
>TRBJ1-2|TRBV5-6|.|.
TGTGCCAGCAGCTTCATGCAGGGCGGGGTATATGGCTACACCTTC
CASSFMQGGVYGYTF
>TRBJ1-2|TRBV2|.|.
TGTGCCAGCAGAATTCAGGGTGGGGTCTCTGGCTACACCTTC
CASRIQGGVSGYTF
>TRBJ2-7|TRBV29-1|.|few
TGCAGCGTTGAAGTCCCCTCGTCCTACGAGCAGTACTTC
CSVEVPSSYEQYF
>TRBJ1-1|TRBV27|.|.
TGTGCCAGCAGTTTACGGCCAGGGATCTTGAACACTGAAGCTTTCTTT
CASSLRPGILNTEAFF
>TRBJ1-2|TRBV7-2|TRBD1|.
TGTGCCAGCAGCCCGGGACAGGGAGATTTTGGCTACACCTTC
CASSPGQGDFGYTF
>TRBJ1-6|TRBV6-6|.|.
TGTGCCAGCCTCCTGACAATCGGGACACCCCTCCACTTT
CASLLTIGTPLHF
>TRBJ2-3|TRBV13|TRBD2|few
TGTGCCAGCAGCTTAGGCGGGACTAGCGGGACACATACGCAGTATTTT
CASSLGGTSGTHTQYF
>TRBJ2-2|TRBV30|TRBD1|few
TGTGCCTGGGCTACGGGACAGGCCAACACCGGGGAGCTGTTTTTT
CAWATGQANTGELFF
>TRBJ1-5|TRBV30|.|once
TGTGCCTGGAGTGTAGGGGGCAATCAGCCCCAGCATTTT
CAWSVGGNQPQHF
>TRBJ1-2|TRBV7-9|.|.
TGTGCCAGCAGCCTCGGGGCAGGGGATGGTTATGGCTACACCTTC
CASSLGAGDGYGYTF
>TRBJ2-3|TRBV29-1|.|.
TGCAGCGTCGCGGACCGGAGGGGCACAGATACGCAGTATTTT
CSVADRRGTDTQYF
>TRBJ1-4|TRBV21-1|.|.
TGTGCCAGCAGCAAAAGTGGGACAGGGAAGGAAAAACTGTTTTTT
CASSKSGTGKEKLFF
>TRBJ2-3|TRBV7-3|TRBD2|.
TGTGCCAGCAGCCCCGGCGGGGGGCTCGGCACAGATACGCAGTATTTT
CASSPGGGLGTDTQYF
>TRBJ2-1|TRBV7-6|TRBD2|.
TGTGCCAGCAGCTCCGCCCCAGGGACTAGCGGGGGGCTTAGCTCCTACAATGAGCAGTTCTTC
CASSSAPGTSGGLSSYNEQFF
>TRBJ2-3|TRBV5-1|TRBD1|.
TGCGCCACCTGGGACAGGGATGGTGATACGCAGTATTTT
CATWDRDGDTQYF
>TRBJ1-1|TRBV5-1|TRBD1|.
TGCGCCAGCAGCACGGACAGGGGGCTTACTGAAGCTTTCTTT
CASSTDRGLTEAFF
>TRBJ2-4|TRBV4-3|.|.
TGCGCCAGCAGCCAAGATGGAGGGACAGTTCGAAACATTCAGTACTTC
CASSQDGGTVRNIQYF
>TRBJ1-4|TRBV6-1|.|.
TGTGCCAGCAGTGAAAAGGGGCTGAGTGAAAAACTGTTTTTT
CASSEKGLSEKLFF
>TRBJ1-2|TRBV7-9|.|.
TGTGCCAGCAGCTTGGGCGACAGGATAGCTAACTATGGCTACACCTTC
CASSLGDRIANYGYTF
>TRBJ2-7|TRBV5-4|.|.
TGTGCCAGCAGCTTGGGAGGAGCGCGATCCACCGAGCAGTACTTC
CASSLGGARSTEQYF